This TCR beta chain was profiled in a study of blood T cell repertoires in COVID-19. Some clones are missing from TCRdb's copy, which holds only in-frame ones; the method was immunoSEQ multiplex PCR. The sample has under 75,000 clones; around 87% are singletons. The receptor was derived from a man between 45 and 60 years old with acute or convalescent COVID-19. Sequencing used peripheral blood.

CDR3 sequence: CASSTPGHNRGPYSNQPQHF. CDR3 DNA sequence: TGCGCCAGCAGTACGCCGGGGCACAACAGGGGACCGTATAGCAATCAGCCCCAGCATTTT. The chain combines TRBV10-1 with TRBJ1-5; 7 bases agree with TRBD1. Trimming at V came to 5 bases and at J to 0 bases, leaving 19 bases not matched to a gene. Germline CDR1 is WNHNN and CDR2 is SYGVQD (reference sequence). This CDR3 has 20 residues.